The 2 T cell receptor beta chains below come from one sample, sequenced in a study of T cell changes during pregnancy in multiple sclerosis. Profiling relied on immunoSEQ multiplex PCR, and the TCRdb table lists in-frame clones only, not all of them. This sample has around 100,000 clones, with 92% found just once. The sample consisted of peripheral blood, taken after pregnancy. The receptors shown here come from a female donor with multiple sclerosis, enrolled in a pregnancy study.

The chain is built from TRBV15 and TRBJ2-3; TRBD2 might be the D (6 bases). V lost 1 base and J lost 4, with 12 bases in between. The length of the CDR3 is 15 residues. Germline CDR1 is LNHNV and CDR2 is YYDKDF (reference sequence). CDR3 residues: CATSRVSGSPDTQYF. The CDR3 region has the DNA TGTGCCACCAGCAGAGTATCCGGGAGTCCAGATACGCAGTATTTT.

The rearrangement uses TRBV19 and TRBJ2-1, with TRBD2 matching over 7 bases. Trimming removed 7 bases from V and 8 bases from J; junction bases left unmatched: 11. Germline values: CDR1 LNHDA, CDR2 SQIVND (reference sequence). CDR3 length equals 14 residues. The CDR3 DNA follows: TGTGCCAGTATGCGGACTAGATTGGGTGATGAGCAGTTCTTC. Its protein product is CASMRTRLGDEQFF.